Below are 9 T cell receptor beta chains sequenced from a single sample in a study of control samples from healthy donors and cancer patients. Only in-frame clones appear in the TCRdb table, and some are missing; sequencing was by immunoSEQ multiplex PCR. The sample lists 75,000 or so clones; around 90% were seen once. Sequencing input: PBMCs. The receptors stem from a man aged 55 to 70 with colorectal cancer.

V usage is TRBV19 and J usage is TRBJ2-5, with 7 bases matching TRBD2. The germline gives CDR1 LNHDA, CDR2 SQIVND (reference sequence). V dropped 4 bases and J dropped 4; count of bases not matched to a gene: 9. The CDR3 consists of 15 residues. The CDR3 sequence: CASSSGAGRGETQYF. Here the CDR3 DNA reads TGTGCCAGTAGTAGTGGAGCGGGGAGGGGAGAGACCCAGTACTTC.

CDR3 sequence: CASSLGGRTSYEQYF. CDR3 nucleotides: TGTGCCAGCAGCTTAGGGGGACGGACCTCCTACGAGCAGTACTTC. This chain connects TRBV11-2 to TRBJ2-7; D assignment may be TRBD1 or TRBD2 (5 bases each). Trimming stripped 1 base from V and 0 bases from J, with 10 bases between. Germline CDR1 reads SGHAT; CDR2 reads FQNNGV. The CDR3 is 15 amino acids.

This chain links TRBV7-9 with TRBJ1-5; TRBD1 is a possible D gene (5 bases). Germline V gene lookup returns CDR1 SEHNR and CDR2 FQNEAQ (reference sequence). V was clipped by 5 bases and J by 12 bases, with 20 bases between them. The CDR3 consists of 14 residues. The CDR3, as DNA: TGTGCCAGCAGCACAGCCCAGGGCCAGGTGGGCCAGCATTTT. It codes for CASSTAQGQVGQHF.

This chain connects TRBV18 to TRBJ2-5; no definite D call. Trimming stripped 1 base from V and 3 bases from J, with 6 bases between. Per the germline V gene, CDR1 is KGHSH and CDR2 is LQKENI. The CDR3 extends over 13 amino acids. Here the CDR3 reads CASSPRSKETQYF. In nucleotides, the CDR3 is TGTGCCAGCTCACCACGCAGCAAAGAGACCCAGTACTTC.

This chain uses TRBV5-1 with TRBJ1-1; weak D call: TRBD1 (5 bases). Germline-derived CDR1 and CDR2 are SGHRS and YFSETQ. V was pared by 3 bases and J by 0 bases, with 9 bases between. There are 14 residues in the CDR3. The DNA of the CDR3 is TGCGCCAGCAGCTCCCAGGGCATGAACACTGAAGCTTTCTTT. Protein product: CASSSQGMNTEAFF.

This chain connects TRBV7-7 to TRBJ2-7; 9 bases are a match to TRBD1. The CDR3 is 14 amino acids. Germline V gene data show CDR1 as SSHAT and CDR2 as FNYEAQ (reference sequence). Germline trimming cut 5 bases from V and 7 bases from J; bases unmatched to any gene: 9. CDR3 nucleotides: TGTGCCAGCAGCCCCGGGACAGGGTATGTGGAGCAGTACTTC. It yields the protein CASSPGTGYVEQYF.

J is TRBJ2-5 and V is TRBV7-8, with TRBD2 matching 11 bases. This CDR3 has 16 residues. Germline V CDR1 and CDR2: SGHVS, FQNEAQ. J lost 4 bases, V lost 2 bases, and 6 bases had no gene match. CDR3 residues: CASSLRGLAGGETQYF. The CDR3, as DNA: TGTGCCAGCAGCTTACGAGGTCTAGCGGGGGGAGAGACCCAGTACTTC.

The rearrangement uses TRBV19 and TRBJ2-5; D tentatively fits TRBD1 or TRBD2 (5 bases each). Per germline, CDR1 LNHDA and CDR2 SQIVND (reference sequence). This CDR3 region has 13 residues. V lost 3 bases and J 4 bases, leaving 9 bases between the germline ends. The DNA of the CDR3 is TGTGCCAGTAGTATGGTTGGGGGAGAGACCCAGTACTTC. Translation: CASSMVGGETQYF.

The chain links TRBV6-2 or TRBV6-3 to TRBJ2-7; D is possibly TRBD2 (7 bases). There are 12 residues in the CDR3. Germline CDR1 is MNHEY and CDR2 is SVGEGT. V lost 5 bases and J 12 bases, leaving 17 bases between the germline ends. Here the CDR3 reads CASSTGGRGRYF. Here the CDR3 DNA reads TGTGCCAGCAGTACCGGGGGGCGCGGACGGTACTTC.